These 32 T cell receptor beta chains came from one sample sequenced in a study of blood T cell repertoires in COVID-19. Repertoires were generated with immunoSEQ multiplex PCR, while TCRdb's copy carries only in-frame clones and drops some. This sample has about 190,000 clones, with less than 90% found just once. Specimen: peripheral blood. The receptors were sampled from a human donor in a cohort sampled during active COVID-19.

The chain is built from TRBV5-1 and TRBJ1-3; 8 positions match TRBD1. This CDR3 has 15 residues. In germline, CDR1 is SGHRS, CDR2 YFSETQ. The ends lost 4 bases at V and 0 bases at J; junction bases unmatched: 3. The CDR3, as DNA: TGCGCCAGCAGCATACAGGGGGACTCTGGAAACACCATATATTTT. It yields the protein CASSIQGDSGNTIYF.

The genes are TRBV5-1 and TRBJ2-3; D is possibly TRBD2 (6 bases). From germline, CDR1 is SGHRS and CDR2 YFSETQ. This CDR3 contains 13 residues. Trimming cost V 4 bases and J 8 bases, with 14 bases left between them. The CDR3 spells CASSAGLRGTQYF. The CDR3 DNA reads TGCGCCAGCAGCGCGGGGTTGCGAGGTACGCAGTATTTT.

J is TRBJ2-2 and V is TRBV4-1; 8 nucleotides agree with TRBD2. V shed 1 base and J 6 bases; nucleotides not matched to a gene: 7. The CDR3 contains 16 residues. The V gene's germline CDR1 is MGHRA and CDR2 YSYEKL. The CDR3 sequence is CASSQVPAGAPGELFF. The CDR3 DNA reads as TGCGCCAGCAGCCAAGTCCCAGCGGGGGCGCCCGGGGAGCTGTTTTTT.

This clone was seen once. V gene TRBV28 combines with J gene TRBJ2-5, with 16 nucleotides matching TRBD2. J lost 5 bases, V lost 5 bases, and 8 bases had no gene match. CDR1 and CDR2 (germline): MDHEN, SYDVKM. CDR3 length: 17 amino acids. The CDR3 region is CASSTPGLAGGGETQYF. As DNA, the CDR3 is TGTGCCAGCAGTACTCCGGGACTAGCGGGAGGGGGTGAGACCCAGTACTTC.

This chain links TRBV10-3 with TRBJ2-2; TRBD1 aligns across 10 bases. Germline V CDR1 and CDR2: ENHRY, SYGVKD. V lost 10 bases and J lost 7; bases outside the gene matches: 6. This CDR3 is 13 amino acids long. The CDR3 bases are TGTGCCAGGAGACAGGGGGCCGGCGGGGAGCTGTTTTTT. The encoded protein is CARRQGAGGELFF.

This clone occurred once. A junction end diverges from the germline sequence, so it may reflect a read error. The rearrangement joins TRBV28 to TRBJ2-7; 8 bases are shared with TRBD1. This CDR3 is built from 12 residues. Germline loops: CDR1 MDHEN, CDR2 SYDVKM. The CDR3 DNA reads TGTGCCAGCAGTTATGACAGGGGCTTCCTAATCTTC. It yields the protein CASSYDRGFLIF.

This chain links TRBV28 with TRBJ2-7; D unclear. V lost 5 bases and J lost 6, with 8 bases in between. The CDR3 length is 11 residues. Germline V gene sequence: CDR1 MDHEN, CDR2 SYDVKM. CDR3 nucleotides: TGTGCCAGCAGTAGACACGTCGAGCAGTACTTC. It is translated as CASSRHVEQYF. Complete variable domain (other parts from reference TRBV28 and TRBJ2-7): DVKVTQSSRYLVKRTGEKVFLECVQDMDHENMFWYRQDPGLGLRLIYFSYDVKMKEKGDIPEGYSVSREKKERFSLILESASTNQTSMYLCASSRHVEQYFGPGTRLTVT.

The chain carries TRBV19 and TRBJ1-3; D call uncertain. This CDR3 contains 18 residues. Germline CDR1 is LNHDA and CDR2 is SQIVND (reference sequence). The V end lost 3 bases, the J end lost 0 bases, and 18 bases lay between the germline ends. The CDR3 loop reads CASSILGGRIRSGNTIYF. The CDR3 DNA is TGTGCCAGTAGTATTTTGGGAGGCAGGATCCGCTCTGGAAACACCATATATTTT.

This chain joins TRBV10-3 and TRBJ2-7; no clear D gene. This CDR3 comprises 13 residues. Germline-derived CDR1 and CDR2 are ENHRY and SYGVKD. Trimming cost V 8 bases and J 7 bases, with 18 bases left between them. The CDR3 DNA is TGTGCCATCGGGTTGGCAGAATTCGGGGAGCAGTACTTC. As protein: CAIGLAEFGEQYF.

The chain is built from TRBV20-1 and TRBJ1-1; D unresolved. The CDR3 covers 13 residues. Trimming shortened V by 3 bases and J by 2 bases, and 10 bases separated the two germline ends. Per germline, CDR1 DFQATT and CDR2 SNEGSKA (reference sequence). The CDR3 DNA reads TGCAGTGCTAGTACCACTACCAACACTGAAGCTTTCTTT. Its translation: CSASTTTNTEAFF.

The rearrangement joins TRBV6-2 or TRBV6-3 to TRBJ2-1; maybe TRBD2 (5 bases). The V gene's germline CDR1 is MNHEY and CDR2 SVGEGT. The CDR3 has 15 amino acids. Trimming left V 5 bases short and J 7 bases short, with 18 bases between. CDR3 amino acids: CASSPFAGVLNEQFF. The CDR3 coding sequence is TGTGCCAGCAGTCCCTTCGCCGGGGTCTTGAATGAGCAGTTCTTC.

The chain couples TRBV7-2 to TRBJ1-2, with D perhaps matching TRBD1 (6 bases). The CDR3 runs 12 residues. Germline lookup yields CDR1 SGHTA and CDR2 FQGNSA. V lost 3 bases and J 6 bases, leaving 8 bases between the germline ends. This CDR3 is CASSFQGHGYTF. The CDR3 nucleotides read TGTGCCAGCAGCTTTCAGGGGCATGGCTACACCTTC.

The chain carries TRBV18 and TRBJ2-1, with TRBD2 matching over 11 bases. V gave up 4 bases and J gave up 2 bases; unmatched junction bases: 4. The CDR3 runs 16 residues. The germline V gene has CDR1 KGHSH and CDR2 LQKENI. The CDR3 sequence: CASSQGTSGTYNEQFF. CDR3 sequence (DNA): TGTGCCAGCTCACAGGGGACTAGCGGTACCTACAATGAGCAGTTCTTC.

The V gene is TRBV2, the J gene TRBJ2-2, with 9 nucleotides matching TRBD1. Germline assignment: CDR1 SNHLY and CDR2 FYNNEI. The V gene end was trimmed by 7 bases and the J gene end by 6 bases; junction bases not matched to a gene: 9. The CDR3 is 15 residues long. CDR3 sequence: CASKGTGSGPGELFF. CDR3 DNA: TGTGCCAGCAAAGGGACAGGGTCCGGTCCCGGGGAGCTGTTTTTT.

V and J are TRBV2 and TRBJ1-1; D perhaps matches TRBD1 (5 bases). Trimming cost V 6 bases and J 1 base, with 18 bases left between them. CDR1 is SNHLY, CDR2 FYNNEI, per germline. The CDR3 covers 16 residues. In DNA, the CDR3 is TGTGCCAGCAGCTCATTGGGGGGGGGTGCGAACACTGAAGCTTTCTTT. It is translated as CASSSLGGGANTEAFF.

This chain connects TRBV6-4 to TRBJ2-5; 7 bases fit TRBD2. This CDR3 is 14 amino acids long. Unmatched junction bases numbered 9, after V lost 6 bases and J lost 5 bases. Per the germline V gene, CDR1 is MRHNA and CDR2 is SNTAGT. For the CDR3, the DNA is TGTGCCAGCAGAGGGGCGGGAGATGGTGAGACCCAGTACTTC. Translated, it gives CASRGAGDGETQYF.

This sequence joins TRBV18 and TRBJ2-3, with 7 positions matching TRBD2. Trimming took 8 bases from V and 3 from J; bases not matched to a gene: 11. CDR1 is KGHSH and CDR2 is LQKENI in the germline V gene. The CDR3 loop spans 15 amino acids. In DNA, the CDR3 is TGTGCCAGCACCGAGACTAGCTTTAAAACAGATACGCAGTATTTT. Translating it yields CASTETSFKTDTQYF.

This chain uses TRBV2 with TRBJ2-3, with TRBD2 as a possible D gene (6 bases). The CDR3 consists of 13 residues. Trimming pared 7 bases from V and 2 bases from J, leaving 10 bases between. CDR1 and CDR2 (germline): SNHLY, FYNNEI. The CDR3 nucleotides are TGTGCCAGCATTACGGGAGCCACAGATACGCAGTATTTT. It encodes CASITGATDTQYF.

The V and J genes are TRBV10-3 and TRBJ2-2, with D possibly matching TRBD2 (6 bases). The germline gives CDR1 ENHRY, CDR2 SYGVKD. This CDR3 comprises 16 residues. Between the trimmed V and J ends, which lost 3 bases and 3 bases, there was a span of 14 bases. This CDR3 is CAISDRPGVDTGELFF. In nucleotides, the CDR3 is TGTGCCATCAGTGACCGCCCGGGGGTCGACACCGGGGAGCTGTTTTTT.

As concerns this clone: The identical CDR3 is also encoded by other nucleotide sequences in the sample. The chain employs TRBV27 and TRBJ2-1, with D tentatively TRBD1 (5 bases). The CDR3 runs to 14 residues. With 3 bases removed from V and 3 bases from J, the gap between germline ends came to 9 bases. Germline assignment: CDR1 MNHEY and CDR2 SMNVEV (reference sequence). CDR3 in DNA: TGTGCCAGCAGTTTGAGTAGGGGCTACAATGAGCAGTTCTTC. Protein product: CASSLSRGYNEQFF.

This chain joins TRBV5-1 and TRBJ1-3, with a weak D call TRBD1 (6 bases). V was trimmed by 3 bases and J by 3 bases, leaving 13 bases between them. Per germline, CDR1 SGHRS and CDR2 YFSETQ. This CDR3 region has 15 residues. The CDR3 nucleotides are TGCGCCAGCAGCTCGAGTAGGGACAATGGAAACACCATATATTTT. Residues: CASSSSRDNGNTIYF.

The rearrangement uses TRBV19 and TRBJ2-7; TRBD2 matches at 11 bases. The CDR3 sequence is 16 residues long. J was trimmed by 3 bases and V by 4 bases; bases with no gene match: 8. Germline V lookup: CDR1 LNHDA, CDR2 SQIVND (reference sequence). This CDR3 is CASSKIAGGPGYEQYF. The CDR3 DNA reads TGTGCCAGTAGTAAGATAGCGGGAGGGCCCGGCTACGAGCAGTACTTC.

This rearrangement joins TRBV30 to TRBJ2-2; TRBD1 matches at 8 bases. The CDR3 extends over 14 amino acids. Germline-derived CDR1 and CDR2 are GTSNPN and SVGIG (reference sequence). V lost 8 bases, J lost 4 bases, and 9 bases stayed unmatched. CDR3 region: CARNQQGGTGELFF. The DNA for the CDR3 is TGTGCCCGGAATCAACAGGGGGGCACCGGGGAGCTGTTTTTT.

The chain joins TRBV12-5 to TRBJ2-1; 14 bases map to TRBD2. CDR3 length: 14 residues. Trimming cost V 6 bases and J 11 bases; bases outside gene matches: 6. In germline, CDR1 is LGHNT, CDR2 FRNRAP. The CDR3 DNA sequence: TGTGCTAGTGGCCTCGGGACTAGCGGGAGTCAGCAGTTCTTC. It yields the protein CASGLGTSGSQQFF.

This clone was detected once. The V gene is TRBV28, the J gene TRBJ1-6, with TRBD1 identical over 9 bases. V was pared by 6 bases and J by 7 bases, with 7 bases of the junction left unmatched. In germline, CDR1 is MDHEN, CDR2 SYDVKM. The CDR3 has 15 amino acids. This CDR3 reads CASSHLGQGNSPLHF. The CDR3 coding sequence is TGTGCCAGCAGCCATCTGGGACAGGGAAATTCACCCCTCCACTTT.

The chain joins TRBV2 to TRBJ2-7, with a weak D call TRBD1 (5 bases). The CDR3 is 14 residues long. V dropped 8 bases and J dropped 3 bases, with 17 bases sitting between them. Germline assignment: CDR1 SNHLY and CDR2 FYNNEI. Here the CDR3 DNA reads TGTGCCAGCGGGCAGGGCGCGCCCTACTACGAGCAGTACTTC. Its translation: CASGQGAPYYEQYF. Together with reference TRBV2 and TRBJ2-7, the CDR3 gives the full variable domain: EPEVTQTPSHQVTQMGQEVILRCVPISNHLYFYWYRQILGQKVEFLVSFYNNEISEKSEIFDDQFSVERPDGSNFTLKIRSTKLEDSAMYFCASGQGAPYYEQYFGPGTRLTVT.

The chain recombines TRBV30 with TRBJ2-5, with unresolved D. Germline loops: CDR1 GTSNPN, CDR2 SVGIG (reference sequence). The CDR3 sequence is 15 residues long. V lost 1 base to trimming and J lost 2 bases, with 14 bases between them. CDR3 sequence (DNA): TGTGCCTGGAGTGGGTGGAGTTCTACTCAAGAGACCCAGTACTTC. Translation: CAWSGWSSTQETQYF.

The chain uses TRBV7-3 and TRBJ2-3; D might be TRBD1 (6 bases). Trimming pared 2 bases from V and 5 bases from J, leaving 14 bases between. The CDR3 covers 15 residues. Looked up from germline, CDR1 is SGHTA and CDR2 is FQGTGA. This CDR3 is CASSLQSDRKDTQYF. CDR3 nucleotides: TGTGCCAGCAGCTTACAATCGGACAGAAAAGATACGCAGTATTTT.

The rearrangement links TRBV7-2 to TRBJ1-2; 7 nucleotides line up with TRBD1. With V trimmed by 5 bases and J by 2 bases, 5 bases remained unmatched. Germline CDR1 reads SGHTA; CDR2 reads FQGNSA. CDR3 length equals 14 residues. The CDR3 bases are TGTGCCAGCAGCCGGGACAGCCGAAACTATGGCTACACCTTC. It specifies CASSRDSRNYGYTF. The entire variable domain, with the rest obtained from reference TRBV7-2 and TRBJ1-2, is as follows: GAGVSQSPSNKVTEKGKDVELRCDPISGHTALYWYRQSLGQGLEFLIYFQGNSAPDKSGLPSDRFSAERTGGSVSTLTIQRTQQEDSAVYLCASSRDSRNYGYTFGSGTRLTVV.

The chain is built from TRBV9 and TRBJ2-2; perhaps TRBD2 as D (7 bases). Germline lookup yields CDR1 SGDLS and CDR2 YYNGEE. This CDR3 spans 16 amino acids. V dropped 0 bases and J dropped 3 bases, with 12 bases sitting between them. In DNA, the CDR3 is TGTGCCAGCAGCGTAGACGGGGGGCGATACACCGGGGAGCTGTTTTTT. It specifies CASSVDGGRYTGELFF.

J is TRBJ1-4 and V is TRBV29-1, with D perhaps matching TRBD1 (5 bases). V dropped 4 bases and J dropped 11 bases, with 26 bases sitting between them. The CDR3 length is 16 residues. In germline, CDR1 is SQVTM, CDR2 ANQGSEA. This chain's CDR3 is CSVVLQGGQLMKKLFF. The CDR3 DNA reads TGCAGCGTTGTCCTGCAGGGAGGCCAACTAATGAAGAAACTGTTTTTT.

The chain couples TRBV10-3 to TRBJ2-1; TRBD2 matches at 8 bases. J was trimmed by 5 bases and V by 3 bases; bases with no gene match: 6. The CDR3 extends over 15 amino acids. CDR1 and CDR2 (germline): ENHRY, SYGVKD. The CDR3 DNA is TGTGCCATCAGTGACTCAGCGGGAGTCCACAATGAGCAGTTCTTC. Its protein is CAISDSAGVHNEQFF.